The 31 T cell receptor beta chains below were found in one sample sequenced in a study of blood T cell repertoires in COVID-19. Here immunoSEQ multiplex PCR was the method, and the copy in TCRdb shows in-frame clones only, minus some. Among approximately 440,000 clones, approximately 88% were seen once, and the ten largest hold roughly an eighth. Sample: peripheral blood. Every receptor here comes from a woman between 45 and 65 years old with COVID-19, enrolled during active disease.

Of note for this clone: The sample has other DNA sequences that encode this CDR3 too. The DNA of the CDR3 is TGTGCCAGCAGTTACTCTGGACAGGGGGGCGAAAAACTGTTTTTT. Amino acid sequence: CASSYSGQGGEKLFF. The V gene is TRBV6-6, the J gene TRBJ1-4; TRBD1 matches at 10 bases. Trimming removed 0 bases from V and 8 bases from J; junction bases left unmatched: 3. This CDR3 region has 15 residues. Germline V CDR1 and CDR2: MNHNY, SVGAGI (reference sequence).

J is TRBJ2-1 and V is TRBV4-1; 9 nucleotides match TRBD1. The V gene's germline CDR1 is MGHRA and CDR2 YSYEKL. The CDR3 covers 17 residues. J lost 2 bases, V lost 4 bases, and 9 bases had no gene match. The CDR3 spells CASSPPRDRDPYNEQFF. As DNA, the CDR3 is TGCGCCAGCAGCCCCCCCCGGGACAGGGACCCCTACAATGAGCAGTTCTTC.

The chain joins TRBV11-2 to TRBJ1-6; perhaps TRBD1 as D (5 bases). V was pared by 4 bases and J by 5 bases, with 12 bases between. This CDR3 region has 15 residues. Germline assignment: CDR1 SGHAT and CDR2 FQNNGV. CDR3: CASSSTTEDNSPLHF. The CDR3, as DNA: TGTGCCAGCAGCTCAACGACAGAAGATAATTCACCCCTCCACTTT. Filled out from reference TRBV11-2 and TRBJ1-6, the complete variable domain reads EAGVAQSPRYKIIEKRQSVAFWCNPISGHATLYWYQQILGQGPKLLIQFQNNGVVDDSQLPKDRFSAERLKGVDSTLKIQPAKLEDSAVYLCASSSTTEDNSPLHFGNGTRLTVT.

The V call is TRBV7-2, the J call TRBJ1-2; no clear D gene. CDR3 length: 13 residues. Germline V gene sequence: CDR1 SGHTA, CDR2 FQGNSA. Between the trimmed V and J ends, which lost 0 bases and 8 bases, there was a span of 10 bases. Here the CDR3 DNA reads TGTGCCAGCAGCTTAGCCGGGGTTGGAGGCTACACCTTC. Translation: CASSLAGVGGYTF.

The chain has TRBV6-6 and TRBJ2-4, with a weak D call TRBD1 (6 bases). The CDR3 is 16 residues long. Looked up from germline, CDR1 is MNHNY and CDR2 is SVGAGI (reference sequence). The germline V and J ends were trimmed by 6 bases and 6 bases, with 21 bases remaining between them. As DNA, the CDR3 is TGTGCCAGCAGCTACACAGGGATGGGGTCGGGAAACATTCAGTACTTC. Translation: CASSYTGMGSGNIQYF.

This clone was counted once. Here the CDR3 DNA reads TGTGCCTGGGGTACCGGACAGGGGATTTCAGATACGCAGTATTTT. Translated, it gives CAWGTGQGISDTQYF. The chain is built from TRBV30 and TRBJ2-3; TRBD1 matches 9 bases. Germline loops: CDR1 GTSNPN, CDR2 SVGIG (reference sequence). The CDR3 totals 15 residues. V gave up 5 bases and J gave up 4 bases; unmatched junction bases: 10.

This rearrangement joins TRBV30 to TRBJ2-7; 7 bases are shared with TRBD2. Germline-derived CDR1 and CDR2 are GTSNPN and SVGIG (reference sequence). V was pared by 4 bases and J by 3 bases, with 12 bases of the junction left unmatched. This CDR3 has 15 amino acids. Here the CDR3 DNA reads TGTGCCTGGACCCGGGGGGACGGATTAAACTACGAGCAGTACTTC. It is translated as CAWTRGDGLNYEQYF.

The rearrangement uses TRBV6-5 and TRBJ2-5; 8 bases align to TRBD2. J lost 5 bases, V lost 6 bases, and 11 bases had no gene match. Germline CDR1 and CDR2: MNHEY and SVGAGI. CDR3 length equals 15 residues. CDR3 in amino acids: CASRPGLGGSETQYF. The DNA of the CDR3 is TGTGCCAGCAGACCGGGACTAGGGGGGAGCGAGACCCAGTACTTC.

The CDR3 sequence is CASSRKDGLYEQYF. DNA for the CDR3: TGCGCCAGCAGCCGCAAAGACGGACTCTACGAGCAGTACTTC. This chain joins TRBV5-1 and TRBJ2-7; tentatively, D is TRBD2 (5 bases). Deletions cut 4 bases from V and 3 bases from J, with 14 bases between. Germline assignment: CDR1 SGHRS and CDR2 YFSETQ. This CDR3 has 14 residues.

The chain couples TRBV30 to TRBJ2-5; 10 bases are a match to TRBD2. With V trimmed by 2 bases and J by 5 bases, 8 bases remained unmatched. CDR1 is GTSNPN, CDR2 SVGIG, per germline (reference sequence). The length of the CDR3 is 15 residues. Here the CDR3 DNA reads TGTGCCTGGAGTTCCCTAGCGGGGGCCGGTGAGACCCAGTACTTC. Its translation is CAWSSLAGAGETQYF. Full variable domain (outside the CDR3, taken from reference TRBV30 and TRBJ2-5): SQTIHQWPATLVQPVGSPLSLECTVEGTSNPNLYWYRQAAGRGLQLLFYSVGIGQISSEVPQNLSASRPQDRQFILSSKKLLLSDSGFYLCAWSSLAGAGETQYFGPGTRLLVL.

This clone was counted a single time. The CDR3 region has the DNA TGCGCCAGCAGCTCGACAGGGGAGCAAGAAAAACTGTTTTTT. Encoded protein: CASSSTGEQEKLFF. The V gene is TRBV5-1, the J gene TRBJ1-4; 8 positions match TRBD1. The germline V gene encodes CDR1 SGHRS and CDR2 YFSETQ. Losses at the gene ends were 3 bases for V and 8 bases for J; bases not matched to a gene: 6. This CDR3 is 14 amino acids long.

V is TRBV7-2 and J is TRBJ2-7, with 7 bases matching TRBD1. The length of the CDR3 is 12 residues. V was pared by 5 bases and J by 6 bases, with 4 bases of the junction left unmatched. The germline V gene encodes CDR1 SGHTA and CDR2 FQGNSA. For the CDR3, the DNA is TGTGCCAGCAGCCGACAGGGCGGCGAGCAGTACTTC. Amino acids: CASSRQGGEQYF.

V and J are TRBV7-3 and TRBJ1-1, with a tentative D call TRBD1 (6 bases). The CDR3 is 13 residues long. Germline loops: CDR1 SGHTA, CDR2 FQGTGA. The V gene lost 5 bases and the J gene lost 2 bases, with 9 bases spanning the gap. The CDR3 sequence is CASSAQGNTEAFF. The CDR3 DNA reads TGTGCCAGCAGCGCACAGGGAAACACTGAAGCTTTCTTT. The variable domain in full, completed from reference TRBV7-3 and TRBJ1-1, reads GAGVSQTPSNKVTEKGKYVELRCDPISGHTALYWYRQSLGQGPEFLIYFQGTGAADDSGLPNDRFFAVRPEGSVSTLKIQRTERGDSAVYLCASSAQGNTEAFFGQGTRLTVV.

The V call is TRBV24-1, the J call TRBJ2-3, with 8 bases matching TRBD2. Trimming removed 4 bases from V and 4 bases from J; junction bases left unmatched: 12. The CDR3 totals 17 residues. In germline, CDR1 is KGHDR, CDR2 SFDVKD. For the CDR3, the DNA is TGTGCCACCAGTGACCCAAGCGGGGGCCCTTTCTCAGATACGCAGTATTTT. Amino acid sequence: CATSDPSGGPFSDTQYF.

CDR3 sequence (DNA): TGCGCCAGCAGCTCTAACAGGGGGCTGGTGACAGATACGCAGTATTTT. Encoded protein: CASSSNRGLVTDTQYF. This chain joins TRBV5-1 and TRBJ2-3; 9 bases agree with TRBD1. J gave up 3 bases and V 3 bases, and 8 bases lay outside the gene matches. The CDR3 runs to 16 residues. From germline, CDR1 is SGHRS and CDR2 YFSETQ.

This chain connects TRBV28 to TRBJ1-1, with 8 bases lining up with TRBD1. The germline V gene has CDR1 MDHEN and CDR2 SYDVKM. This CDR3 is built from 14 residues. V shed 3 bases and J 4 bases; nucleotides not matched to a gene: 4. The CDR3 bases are TGTGCCAGCAGTTTTCGGGACAGGAGCACTGAAGCTTTCTTT. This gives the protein CASSFRDRSTEAFF. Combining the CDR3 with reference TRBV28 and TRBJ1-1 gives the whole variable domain DVKVTQSSRYLVKRTGEKVFLECVQDMDHENMFWYRQDPGLGLRLIYFSYDVKMKEKGDIPEGYSVSREKKERFSLILESASTNQTSMYLCASSFRDRSTEAFFGQGTRLTVV.

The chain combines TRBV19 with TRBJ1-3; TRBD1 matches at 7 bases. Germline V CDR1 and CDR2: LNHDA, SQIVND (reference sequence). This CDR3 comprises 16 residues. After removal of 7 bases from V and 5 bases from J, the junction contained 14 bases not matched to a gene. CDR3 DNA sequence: TGTGCCAGTAATCAACCCGGGACAGTAAGTCGAAACACCATATATTTT. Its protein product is CASNQPGTVSRNTIYF.

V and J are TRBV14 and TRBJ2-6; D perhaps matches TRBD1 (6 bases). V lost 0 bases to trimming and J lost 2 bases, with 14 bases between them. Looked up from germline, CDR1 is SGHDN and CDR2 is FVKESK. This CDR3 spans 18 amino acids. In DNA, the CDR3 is TGTGCCAGCAGCCAAGATTTATTAGGACAGACTGGGGCCAACGTCCTGACTTTC. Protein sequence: CASSQDLLGQTGANVLTF.

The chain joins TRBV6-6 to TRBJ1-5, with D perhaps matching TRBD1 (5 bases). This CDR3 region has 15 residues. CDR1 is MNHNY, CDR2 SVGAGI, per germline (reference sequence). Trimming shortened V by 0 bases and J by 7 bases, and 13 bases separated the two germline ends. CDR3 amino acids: CASSYSGEAWQPQHF. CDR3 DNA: TGTGCCAGCAGTTACTCAGGGGAGGCCTGGCAGCCCCAGCATTTT.

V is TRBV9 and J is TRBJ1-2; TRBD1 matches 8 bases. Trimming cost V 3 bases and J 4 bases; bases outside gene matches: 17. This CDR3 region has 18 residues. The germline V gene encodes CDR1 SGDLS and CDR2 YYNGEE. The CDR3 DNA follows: TGTGCCAGCAGCGGAGGAATCCGAAGGGACAGGCCCTTCTATGGCTACACCTTC. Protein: CASSGGIRRDRPFYGYTF. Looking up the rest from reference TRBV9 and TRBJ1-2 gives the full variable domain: DSGVTQTPKHLITATGQRVTLRCSPRSGDLSVYWYQQSLDQGLQFLIQYYNGEERAKGNILERFSAQQFPDLHSELNLSSLELGDSALYFCASSGGIRRDRPFYGYTFGSGTRLTVV.

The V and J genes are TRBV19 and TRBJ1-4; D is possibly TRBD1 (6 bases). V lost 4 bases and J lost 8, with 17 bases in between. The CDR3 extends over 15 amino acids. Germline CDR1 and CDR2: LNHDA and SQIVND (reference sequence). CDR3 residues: CASSKHGTPVEKLFF. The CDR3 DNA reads TGTGCCAGTAGTAAACACGGGACACCGGTCGAAAAACTGTTTTTT.

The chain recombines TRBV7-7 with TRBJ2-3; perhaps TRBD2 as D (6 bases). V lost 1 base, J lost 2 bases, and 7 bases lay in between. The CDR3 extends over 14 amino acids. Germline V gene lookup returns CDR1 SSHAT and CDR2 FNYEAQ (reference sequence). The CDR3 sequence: CASSLGGDTDTQYF. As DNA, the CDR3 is TGTGCCAGCAGCTTAGGCGGGGACACAGATACGCAGTATTTT. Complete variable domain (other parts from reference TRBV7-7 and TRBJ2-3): GAGVSQSPRYKVTKRGQDVTLRCDPISSHATLYWYQQALGQGPEFLTYFNYEAQPDKSGLPSDRFSAERPEGSISTLTIQRTEQRDSAMYRCASSLGGDTDTQYFGPGTRLTVL.

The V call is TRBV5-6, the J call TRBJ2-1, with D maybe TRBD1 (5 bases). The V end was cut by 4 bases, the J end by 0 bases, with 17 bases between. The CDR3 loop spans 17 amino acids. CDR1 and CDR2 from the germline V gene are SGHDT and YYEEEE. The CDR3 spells CASSPIDSLNSYNEQFF. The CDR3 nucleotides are TGTGCCAGCAGCCCAATCGACAGTCTTAACTCCTACAATGAGCAGTTCTTC.

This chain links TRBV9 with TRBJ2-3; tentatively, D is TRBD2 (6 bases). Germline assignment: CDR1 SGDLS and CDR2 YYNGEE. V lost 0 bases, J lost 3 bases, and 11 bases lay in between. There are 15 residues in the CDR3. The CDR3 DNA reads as TGTGCCAGCAGCGTAGGCGGGGCGGGAACAGATACGCAGTATTTT. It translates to CASSVGGAGTDTQYF.

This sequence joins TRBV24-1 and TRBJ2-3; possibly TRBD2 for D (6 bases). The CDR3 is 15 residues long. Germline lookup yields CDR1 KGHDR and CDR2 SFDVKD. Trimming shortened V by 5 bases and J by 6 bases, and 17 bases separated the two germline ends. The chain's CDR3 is CATSVIGGQPDTQYF. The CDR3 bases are TGTGCCACCAGTGTCATCGGGGGTCAGCCTGATACGCAGTATTTT.

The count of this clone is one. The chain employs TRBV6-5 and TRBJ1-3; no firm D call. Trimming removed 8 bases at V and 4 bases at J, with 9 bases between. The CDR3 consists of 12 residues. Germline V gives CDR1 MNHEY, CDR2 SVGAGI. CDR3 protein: CASLREGNTIYF. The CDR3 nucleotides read TGTGCCAGCCTCCGGGAAGGAAACACCATATATTTT.

The CDR3 DNA reads TGCGCCAGCAGCCAAGACTACAGGTCTACCTACGAGCAGTACTTC. Translating it yields CASSQDYRSTYEQYF. The chain links TRBV4-1 to TRBJ2-7, with D possibly being TRBD1 (5 bases). CDR3 length equals 15 residues. The V gene lost 0 bases and the J gene lost 2 bases, with 11 bases spanning the gap. Per the germline V gene, CDR1 is MGHRA and CDR2 is YSYEKL.

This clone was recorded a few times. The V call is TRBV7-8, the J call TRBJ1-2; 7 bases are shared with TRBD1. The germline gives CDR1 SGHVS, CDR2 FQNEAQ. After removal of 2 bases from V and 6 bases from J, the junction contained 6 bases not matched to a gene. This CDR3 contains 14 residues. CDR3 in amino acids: CASSLYDRVDGYTF. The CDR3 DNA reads TGTGCCAGCAGCTTATATGACAGGGTGGATGGCTACACCTTC.

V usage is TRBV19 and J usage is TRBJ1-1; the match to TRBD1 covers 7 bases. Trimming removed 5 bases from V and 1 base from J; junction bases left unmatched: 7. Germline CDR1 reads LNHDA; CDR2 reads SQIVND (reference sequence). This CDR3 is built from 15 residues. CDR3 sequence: CASSPGQISNTEAFF. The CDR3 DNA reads TGTGCCAGTAGTCCGGGACAGATTTCGAACACTGAAGCTTTCTTT.

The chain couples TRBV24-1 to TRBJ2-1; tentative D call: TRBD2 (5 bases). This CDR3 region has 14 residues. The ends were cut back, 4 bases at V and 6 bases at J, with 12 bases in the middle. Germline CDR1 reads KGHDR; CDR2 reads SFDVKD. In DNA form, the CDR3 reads TGTGCCACCAGTGAACGGGCGACTATCAATGAGCAGTTCTTC. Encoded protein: CATSERATINEQFF.

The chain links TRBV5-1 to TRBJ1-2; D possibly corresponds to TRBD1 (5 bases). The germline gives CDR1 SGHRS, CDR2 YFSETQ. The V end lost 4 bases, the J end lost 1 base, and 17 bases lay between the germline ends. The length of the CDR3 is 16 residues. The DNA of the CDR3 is TGCGCCAGCAGCCGTTCGTCAGGGAGGGGTAACTATGGCTACACCTTC. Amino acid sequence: CASSRSSGRGNYGYTF.